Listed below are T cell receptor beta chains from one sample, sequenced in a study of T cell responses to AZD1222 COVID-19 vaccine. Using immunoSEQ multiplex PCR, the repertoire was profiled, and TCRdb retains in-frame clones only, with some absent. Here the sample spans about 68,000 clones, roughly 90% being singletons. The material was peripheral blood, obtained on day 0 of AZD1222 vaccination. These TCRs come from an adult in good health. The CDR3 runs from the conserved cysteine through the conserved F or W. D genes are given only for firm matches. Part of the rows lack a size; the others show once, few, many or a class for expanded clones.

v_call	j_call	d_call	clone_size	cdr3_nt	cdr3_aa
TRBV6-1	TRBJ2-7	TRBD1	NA	TGTGCCAGCAGTGAAGCGGAGGGACAGGGAAACTACGAGCAGTACTTC	CASSEAEGQGNYEQYF
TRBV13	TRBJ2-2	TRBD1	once	TGTGCCAGCAGTTTCCGACAGGGGACCGGGGAGCTGTTTTTT	CASSFRQGTGELFF
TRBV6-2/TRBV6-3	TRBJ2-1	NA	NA	TGTGCCAGCAGTTACTGGGACGGACACAATGAGCAGTTCTTC	CASSYWDGHNEQFF
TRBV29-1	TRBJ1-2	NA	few	TGCAGCGTCGCTTCCGTAGGACAGAGGGTTGTTAACTATGGCTACACCTTC	CSVASVGQRVVNYGYTF
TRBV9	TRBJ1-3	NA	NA	TGTGCCAGCAGCCCTTACGGGGGGGGTATTCGAACCATATATTTT	CASSPYGGGIRTIYF
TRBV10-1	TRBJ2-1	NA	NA	TGCGCCAGCAGTGAGTCTATCTCTAGCAAAGGGAACAATGAGCAGTTCTTC	CASSESISSKGNNEQFF
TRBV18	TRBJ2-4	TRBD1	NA	TGTGCCAGCTCGACGGGCAGGGGGCAAGGCAAAAACATTCAGTACTTC	CASSTGRGQGKNIQYF
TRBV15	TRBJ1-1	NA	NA	TGTGCCACCAGCAGATCCTGGGGTACTAAAATGAACACTGAAGCTTTCTTT	CATSRSWGTKMNTEAFF
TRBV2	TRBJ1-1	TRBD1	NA	TGTGCCAGCAGTTCCAAGAAGGGTGGGGACAGGGCAAGGAACACTGAAGCTTTCTTT	CASSSKKGGDRARNTEAFF
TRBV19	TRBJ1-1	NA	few	TGTGCCAGTATTCCATTGCTGGACAGCCATGGGAACACTGAAGCTTTCTTT	CASIPLLDSHGNTEAFF
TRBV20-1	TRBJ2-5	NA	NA	TGCAGTGCTAGTCGTCAGGGCAGGGGAGGTGAGACCCAGTACTTC	CSASRQGRGGETQYF
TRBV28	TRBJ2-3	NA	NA	TGTGCCAGCAGTTTTAATGGAGATACGCAGTATTTT	CASSFNGDTQYF
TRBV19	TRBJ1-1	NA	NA	TGTGCCACTCAAACTTGGGCCGAAGCTTTCTTT	CATQTWAEAFF
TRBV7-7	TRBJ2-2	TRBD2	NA	TGTGCTAGCAGCCGGGGACTAGTGGACACCGGGGAGCTGTTTTTT	CASSRGLVDTGELFF
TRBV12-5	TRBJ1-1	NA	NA	TGTGCTAGTGGTACGGAGACATACACTGAAGCTTTCTTT	CASGTETYTEAFF
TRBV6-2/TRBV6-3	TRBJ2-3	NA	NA	TGTGCCAGCAGTTTCAGGGAGACAGATACGCAGTATTTT	CASSFRETDTQYF
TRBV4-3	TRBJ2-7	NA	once	TGCGCCAGCAGCCAAGATTTTTCGTTGAGAGAGCAGTACTTC	CASSQDFSLREQYF
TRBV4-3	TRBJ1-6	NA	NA	TGCGCCAGCAGCCTCCGGACAGAAAATAATTCACCCCTCCACTTT	CASSLRTENNSPLHF
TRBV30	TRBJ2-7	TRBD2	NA	TGTGCCTGGAAAAGGACTAGCGGTGAGCAGTACTTC	CAWKRTSGEQYF
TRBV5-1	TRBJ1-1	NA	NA	TGCGCCAGCAGCTTGGTAGGTGGGGGAACAGCCCCGAACACTGAAGCTTTCTTT	CASSLVGGGTAPNTEAFF
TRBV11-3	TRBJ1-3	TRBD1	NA	TGTGCCAGCAGCCTCGGGACAGGGGTGTCGTCTGGAAACACCATATATTTT	CASSLGTGVSSGNTIYF
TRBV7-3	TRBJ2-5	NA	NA	TGTGCCAGCAGCTCCGACAGGTGCTACGAGACCCAGTACTTC	CASSSDRCYETQYF
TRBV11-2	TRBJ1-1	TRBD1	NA	TGTGCCAGCAGCCGACAGGGACTGAACACTGAAGCTTTCTTT	CASSRQGLNTEAFF
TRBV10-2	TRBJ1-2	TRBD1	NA	TGCGCCAGCAGTCAGGACAGGGGAGGGCAAATTTATGGCTACACCTTC	CASSQDRGGQIYGYTF
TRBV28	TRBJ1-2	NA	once	TGTGCCAGCAGTTCAGGTGCTAACTATGGCTACACCTTC	CASSSGANYGYTF
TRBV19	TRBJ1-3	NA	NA	TGTGCCAGTAGCATATCCCAGGGCGCTGGAAACACCATATATTTT	CASSISQGAGNTIYF
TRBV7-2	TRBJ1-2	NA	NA	TGTGCCAGCAGCCCTAGCCGGGACACTCCTCAGGGCTACACCTTC	CASSPSRDTPQGYTF
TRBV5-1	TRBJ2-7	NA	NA	TGCGCCAGCAGGCCGATGGACCAATCTGCTTCCTACGAGCAGTACTTC	CASRPMDQSASYEQYF
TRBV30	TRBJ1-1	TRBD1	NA	TGTGCCTGGGGTCGACAGGGCGAAGCTTTCTTT	CAWGRQGEAFF
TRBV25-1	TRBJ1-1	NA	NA	TGTGCCAGCAGTGGCCGGGACGAAGGGAGGCAGTTGCCTGAAGCTTTCTTT	CASSGRDEGRQLPEAFF
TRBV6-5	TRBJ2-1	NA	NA	TGTGCCAGCTGTTTTCTCAATGAGCAGTTCTTC	CASCFLNEQFF
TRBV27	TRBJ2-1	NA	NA	TGTGCCAGCCAGAGCCGGCGGAGCTTCGATGAGCAGTTCTTC	CASQSRRSFDEQFF
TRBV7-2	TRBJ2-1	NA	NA	TGTGCCAGCAGCGTTAAGACCAGGGGTGAGCAGTTCTTC	CASSVKTRGEQFF
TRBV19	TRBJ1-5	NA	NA	TGTGCCAGTATGGAGGGGCATCGAATAGAGCCCCAGCATTTT	CASMEGHRIEPQHF
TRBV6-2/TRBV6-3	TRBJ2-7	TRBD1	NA	TGTGCCAGCAGTTTCAATTTCGGGACAGGGAGGTACGAGCAGTACTTC	CASSFNFGTGRYEQYF
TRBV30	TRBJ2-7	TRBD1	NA	TGTGCCTGGACCACAGGGGGCGAGCAGTACTTC	CAWTTGGEQYF
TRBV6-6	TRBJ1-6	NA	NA	TGTGCCAGCAGTCTATACCGTCGGGTCAGACAGAGCTCCTATAATTCACCCCTCCACTTT	CASSLYRRVRQSSYNSPLHF
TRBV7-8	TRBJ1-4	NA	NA	TGTGCCAGCAGTTGGGGGAGGGGGAATGAAAAACTGTTTTTT	CASSWGRGNEKLFF
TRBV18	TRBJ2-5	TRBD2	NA	TGTGCCAGCTCACCAATTATAACAGCGGGGCAAGAGACCCAGTACTTC	CASSPIITAGQETQYF
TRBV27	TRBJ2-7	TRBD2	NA	TGTGCCAGCAGTTTGTCTAGACTAGCGGGAGGTCCAACCTACGAGCAGTACTTC	CASSLSRLAGGPTYEQYF
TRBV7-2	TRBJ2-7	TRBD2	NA	TGTGCCAGCAGATTTGGGCTAGCGGGAGTCTACGAGCAGTACTTC	CASRFGLAGVYEQYF
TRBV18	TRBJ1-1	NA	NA	TGTGCCAGCTCACCAACAGTGGCAGGGGAAGCTTTCTTT	CASSPTVAGEAFF
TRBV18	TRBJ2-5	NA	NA	TGTGCCAGCTCACTTCGGACGACCCAAGAGACCCAGTACTTC	CASSLRTTQETQYF
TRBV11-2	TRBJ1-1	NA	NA	TGTGCCAGCAGCTCCCCTCCCACTGAAGCTTTCTTT	CASSSPPTEAFF
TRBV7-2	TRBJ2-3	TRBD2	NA	TGTGCCAGCAGCTTAGGACTAGCGGGAGCGGGTACGCAGTATTTT	CASSLGLAGAGTQYF
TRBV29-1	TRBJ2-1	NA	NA	TGCAGCGTTGACCCCCGGGACACGTCTTACAATGAGCAGTTCTTC	CSVDPRDTSYNEQFF
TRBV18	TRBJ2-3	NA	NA	TGTGCCAGCTCACCGTCGGTGACTCAGATCGGGACAGATACGCAGTATTTT	CASSPSVTQIGTDTQYF
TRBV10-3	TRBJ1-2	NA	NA	TGTGCCATCAGGGGCCCGAACTATGGCTACACCTTC	CAIRGPNYGYTF